These T cell receptor beta chains were read from a single sample in a study of beta chain features in type 1 diabetes. TCRdb keeps only in-frame clones here, not all; method: immunoSEQ multiplex PCR. This repertoire shows around 320,000 clones, 14% found once; its top ten account for more than 6.5%. The source material was central memory CD4+ T cells from blood. The receptors were sampled from a young man in good health. Each CDR3 is given with its conserved first and last residue. Fields, in order: CDR3 DNA, CDR3 protein, clone size, V gene, D gene, J gene. The D gene is left open where the match is weak. Not every row has a clone size; where given, it reads once, few, many or a size class.

CDR3 DNA: TGTGCCAGCAGCCCCCGGACAGGTTTGGTTGAAAAACTGTTTTTT
CDR3 protein: CASSPRTGLVEKLFF
clone size: NA
V gene: TRBV9
D gene: TRBD1
J gene: TRBJ1-4

CDR3 DNA: TGTGCCAGCAGTGTCAGGGACGGGCCAGCTTTCTTT
CDR3 protein: CASSVRDGPAFF
clone size: few
V gene: TRBV2
D gene: NA
J gene: TRBJ1-1

CDR3 DNA: TGTGCCAGCAGCCTGCAGCGGGGGGGCCTGGAGACCCAGTACTTC
CDR3 protein: CASSLQRGGLETQYF
clone size: few
V gene: TRBV11-3
D gene: TRBD2
J gene: TRBJ2-5

CDR3 DNA: TGTGCCAGCAGCGTAGCCTCCTATGAAGGCTACACCTTC
CDR3 protein: CASSVASYEGYTF
clone size: few
V gene: TRBV9
D gene: NA
J gene: TRBJ1-2

CDR3 DNA: TGTGCCAGCAGCAGTGTTAGGGCAGATACGCAGTATTTT
CDR3 protein: CASSSVRADTQYF
clone size: NA
V gene: TRBV11-1
D gene: NA
J gene: TRBJ2-3

CDR3 DNA: TGTGCCAGCAGCTTGGGACTCCTGAGTGGTAGAGCTCGGGGAGATACGCAGTATTTT
CDR3 protein: CASSLGLLSGRARGDTQYF
clone size: NA
V gene: TRBV7-8
D gene: NA
J gene: TRBJ2-3

CDR3 DNA: TGTGCCAGCAGCAGAGGGACCGCAGGCACTGAAGCTTTCTTT
CDR3 protein: CASSRGTAGTEAFF
clone size: NA
V gene: TRBV5-4
D gene: NA
J gene: TRBJ1-1

CDR3 DNA: TGTGCCAGCAGCTTAGATTACTACGAGCAGTACTTC
CDR3 protein: CASSLDYYEQYF
clone size: many
V gene: TRBV5-5
D gene: NA
J gene: TRBJ2-7

CDR3 DNA: TGTGCCAGCAGCTTATCCAGGGCTTCGAACACTGAAGCTTTCTTT
CDR3 protein: CASSLSRASNTEAFF
clone size: few
V gene: TRBV7-3
D gene: NA
J gene: TRBJ1-1

CDR3 DNA: TGTGCCAGCAGCTCTCACGGGAGGAGCACTTACAATGAGCAGTTCTTC
CDR3 protein: CASSSHGRSTYNEQFF
clone size: NA
V gene: TRBV7-2
D gene: TRBD2
J gene: TRBJ2-1

CDR3 DNA: TGTGCCAGCAGCGTATACCCTAGCGCAGATACGCAGTATTTT
CDR3 protein: CASSVYPSADTQYF
clone size: few
V gene: TRBV9
D gene: NA
J gene: TRBJ2-3

CDR3 DNA: TGTGCTAGCAGCCAGGCGTCTGGGGGTAGGTCCCAGCATTTT
CDR3 protein: CASSQASGGRSQHF
clone size: few
V gene: TRBV7-7
D gene: NA
J gene: TRBJ1-5

CDR3 DNA: TGTGCCAGCAGCTCTAGGACAGCTTTCGGCTACACCTTC
CDR3 protein: CASSSRTAFGYTF
clone size: few
V gene: TRBV13
D gene: NA
J gene: TRBJ1-2

CDR3 DNA: TGTGCCATCCGTGCAGGGGACTTAGCGGAGCTGTTTTTT
CDR3 protein: CAIRAGDLAELFF
clone size: NA
V gene: TRBV10-3
D gene: NA
J gene: TRBJ2-2

CDR3 DNA: TGTGCCACCAGCGGGGGGGGACATCGTCGAGAGACCCAGTACTTC
CDR3 protein: CATSGGGHRRETQYF
clone size: few
V gene: TRBV15
D gene: NA
J gene: TRBJ2-5

CDR3 DNA: TGTGCCAGCAGCTTAGCGCAAGGGGGGTTCACTGAAGCTTTCTTT
CDR3 protein: CASSLAQGGFTEAFF
clone size: many
V gene: TRBV7-9
D gene: NA
J gene: TRBJ1-1

CDR3 DNA: TGTGCCAGCAGGCAGGGAGATAGCAATCAGCCCCAGCATTTT
CDR3 protein: CASRQGDSNQPQHF
clone size: NA
V gene: TRBV7-2
D gene: NA
J gene: TRBJ1-5

CDR3 DNA: TGTGCCAGCAGTCCCCGCGGGGAGGCAGATACGCAGTATTTT
CDR3 protein: CASSPRGEADTQYF
clone size: few
V gene: TRBV6-5
D gene: NA
J gene: TRBJ2-3

CDR3 DNA: TGTGCCAGCCGCCCTTCCTTTTCCGGGGAGCTGTTTTTT
CDR3 protein: CASRPSFSGELFF
clone size: NA
V gene: TRBV6-5
D gene: NA
J gene: TRBJ2-2

CDR3 DNA: TGTGCTAGTGGTTTGGCACCTACTAGCGGGGGGTTCTACGAGCAGTACTTC
CDR3 protein: CASGLAPTSGGFYEQYF
clone size: NA
V gene: TRBV12-5
D gene: TRBD2
J gene: TRBJ2-7

CDR3 DNA: TGTGCCAGCAGCTTAATTCGTAGCGGGAGTTTGAATGAGCAGTTCTTC
CDR3 protein: CASSLIRSGSLNEQFF
clone size: NA
V gene: TRBV7-9
D gene: TRBD2
J gene: TRBJ2-1

CDR3 DNA: TGTGCCAGCAGCTCCACAGGGGTACCCGGGGAGCTGTTTTTT
CDR3 protein: CASSSTGVPGELFF
clone size: NA
V gene: TRBV7-9
D gene: TRBD1
J gene: TRBJ2-2

CDR3 DNA: TGTGCCACCAGCATTAGCGGGGAAACCTACAATGAGCAGTTCTTC
CDR3 protein: CATSISGETYNEQFF
clone size: NA
V gene: TRBV15
D gene: TRBD2
J gene: TRBJ2-1

CDR3 DNA: TGCGCCAGCCGGGTGGGGGTGACGAACACCGGGGAGCTGTTTTTT
CDR3 protein: CASRVGVTNTGELFF
clone size: few
V gene: TRBV4-3
D gene: NA
J gene: TRBJ2-2

CDR3 DNA: TGTGCCATCAGCGTCGGAGGTCCTAATAGCAATCAGCCCCAGCATTTT
CDR3 protein: CAISVGGPNSNQPQHF
clone size: NA
V gene: TRBV10-3
D gene: NA
J gene: TRBJ1-5

CDR3 DNA: TGTGCCAGTAGCGGGTATTCGGGAAACACCATATATTTT
CDR3 protein: CASSGYSGNTIYF
clone size: NA
V gene: TRBV19
D gene: NA
J gene: TRBJ1-3

CDR3 DNA: TGTGCCAGCAGCTTAGGCCCGGTCCCCTCCTCTGGAACTAACTATGGCTACACCTTC
CDR3 protein: CASSLGPVPSSGTNYGYTF
clone size: few
V gene: TRBV7-8
D gene: NA
J gene: TRBJ1-2

CDR3 DNA: TGTGCCAGCAGCTTAACTAGCGGGAGGCCCACAGATACGCAGTATTTT
CDR3 protein: CASSLTSGRPTDTQYF
clone size: few
V gene: TRBV7-8
D gene: TRBD2
J gene: TRBJ2-3

CDR3 DNA: TGTGCCAGCAGCCTCGGTCTGGGGGATGGCTACACCTTC
CDR3 protein: CASSLGLGDGYTF
clone size: few
V gene: TRBV7-2
D gene: NA
J gene: TRBJ1-2

CDR3 DNA: TGCGCCAGCAGCCGGACTAGCGGGACTAGCTCCTACAATGAGCAGTTCTTC
CDR3 protein: CASSRTSGTSSYNEQFF
clone size: NA
V gene: TRBV5-1
D gene: TRBD2
J gene: TRBJ2-1

CDR3 DNA: TGCGCCAGCAGCTTGGAAGGTTTTACGAACACTGAAGCTTTCTTT
CDR3 protein: CASSLEGFTNTEAFF
clone size: few
V gene: TRBV5-1
D gene: NA
J gene: TRBJ1-1

CDR3 DNA: TGTGCCAGTAGTATTAAAGTCGACACTGAAGCTTTCTTT
CDR3 protein: CASSIKVDTEAFF
clone size: few
V gene: TRBV19
D gene: NA
J gene: TRBJ1-1

CDR3 DNA: TGCGCCAGCAGCCCGGAGGGAAATACGCAGTATTTT
CDR3 protein: CASSPEGNTQYF
clone size: NA
V gene: TRBV5-1
D gene: NA
J gene: TRBJ2-3

CDR3 DNA: TGTGCCAGCAGCTTAGGAACTAGCGGGGGACAAGAGACCCAGTACTTC
CDR3 protein: CASSLGTSGGQETQYF
clone size: few
V gene: TRBV11-2
D gene: TRBD2
J gene: TRBJ2-5

CDR3 DNA: TGCAGCGTTGTGGTGGGAGAGACCCAGTACTTC
CDR3 protein: CSVVVGETQYF
clone size: few
V gene: TRBV29-1
D gene: NA
J gene: TRBJ2-5

CDR3 DNA: TGTGCCAGCAGCGATGCAGGTGCTCGGGGCTACACCTTC
CDR3 protein: CASSDAGARGYTF
clone size: few
V gene: TRBV7-2
D gene: NA
J gene: TRBJ1-2

CDR3 DNA: TGTGCCAGCAGCTTAATGGGGAGGAACACTGAAGCTTTCTTT
CDR3 protein: CASSLMGRNTEAFF
clone size: few
V gene: TRBV11-3
D gene: NA
J gene: TRBJ1-1

CDR3 DNA: TGTGCCACCAGCAGAGTATCAAACAATCCCAACTATGGCTACACCTTC
CDR3 protein: CATSRVSNNPNYGYTF
clone size: NA
V gene: TRBV15
D gene: NA
J gene: TRBJ1-2

CDR3 DNA: TGTGCCAGCAGCTCGCCTAGCGGGAGGCGTTACAATGAGCAGTTCTTC
CDR3 protein: CASSSPSGRRYNEQFF
clone size: many
V gene: TRBV13
D gene: TRBD2
J gene: TRBJ2-1

CDR3 DNA: TGCAGCGTTGAGGCCTCCCGTGGTAGCTTAAGCTCCTACAATGAGCAGTTCTTC
CDR3 protein: CSVEASRGSLSSYNEQFF
clone size: few
V gene: TRBV29-1
D gene: NA
J gene: TRBJ2-1

CDR3 DNA: TGCGCCAGCAGCCCCAGTGGCGGGACCTCCTACAATGAGCAGTTCTTC
CDR3 protein: CASSPSGGTSYNEQFF
clone size: few
V gene: TRBV4-1
D gene: NA
J gene: TRBJ2-1

CDR3 DNA: TGTGCCAGCAGTTCAGGGGGGCGATGGGAGACCCAGTACTTC
CDR3 protein: CASSSGGRWETQYF
clone size: NA
V gene: TRBV6-6
D gene: NA
J gene: TRBJ2-5

CDR3 DNA: TGCAGCGTTGGGTACACCGGGGAGCTGTTTTTT
CDR3 protein: CSVGYTGELFF
clone size: NA
V gene: TRBV29-1
D gene: NA
J gene: TRBJ2-2

CDR3 DNA: TGTGCCAGCAGCTTAGATGGACTAGACTCGCAGTATTTT
CDR3 protein: CASSLDGLDSQYF
clone size: NA
V gene: TRBV7-2
D gene: TRBD2
J gene: TRBJ2-3

CDR3 DNA: TGTGCCAGCAGTGTGGTGGAGAATCAGCCCCAGCATTTT
CDR3 protein: CASSVVENQPQHF
clone size: NA
V gene: TRBV6-1
D gene: NA
J gene: TRBJ1-5

CDR3 DNA: TGTGCCAGCAGCGTACAGGGTTGGGGCAATCAGCCCCAGCATTTT
CDR3 protein: CASSVQGWGNQPQHF
clone size: NA
V gene: TRBV9
D gene: NA
J gene: TRBJ1-5

CDR3 DNA: TGTGCCGGCTCTAGCGTCACCTACAATGAGCAGTTCTTC
CDR3 protein: CAGSSVTYNEQFF
clone size: NA
V gene: TRBV30
D gene: NA
J gene: TRBJ2-1

CDR3 DNA: TGTGCCAGCAGCCCAACGCTAGCGGGTTCTCACGAGCAGTACTTC
CDR3 protein: CASSPTLAGSHEQYF
clone size: NA
V gene: TRBV11-2
D gene: TRBD2
J gene: TRBJ2-7

CDR3 DNA: TGTGCCAGCAGTTTTCCAGGGGGGGGCGGCGGTGAGCAGTTCTTC
CDR3 protein: CASSFPGGGGGEQFF
clone size: many
V gene: TRBV27
D gene: NA
J gene: TRBJ2-1

CDR3 DNA: TGTGCCAGCAAGCGGGACCGTGGTTGGCAGACCCAGTACTTC
CDR3 protein: CASKRDRGWQTQYF
clone size: few
V gene: TRBV6-1
D gene: TRBD2
J gene: TRBJ2-5

CDR3 DNA: TGTGCCAGCACCCTGACAGGGGGCCGCACAGATACGCAGTATTTT
CDR3 protein: CASTLTGGRTDTQYF
clone size: few
V gene: TRBV10-3
D gene: TRBD1
J gene: TRBJ2-3

CDR3 DNA: TGTGCCACCAGCAGAGAAAAAGCGGGAGGGCCCGGGTATTTT
CDR3 protein: CATSREKAGGPGYF
clone size: few
V gene: TRBV15
D gene: TRBD2
J gene: TRBJ2-3

CDR3 DNA: TGCGCCAGCAGCTTGGCCCTGGGACAGGGTCCTTCGGAGCTGTTTTTT
CDR3 protein: CASSLALGQGPSELFF
clone size: NA
V gene: TRBV5-1
D gene: TRBD1
J gene: TRBJ2-2

CDR3 DNA: TGTGCCAGCAGCCTAGCGGGGCTTAGCACAGATACGCAGTATTTT
CDR3 protein: CASSLAGLSTDTQYF
clone size: NA
V gene: TRBV7-2
D gene: TRBD2
J gene: TRBJ2-3

CDR3 DNA: TGTGCCAGCAGCCGGGGGGGTGCAACTAATGAAAAACTGTTTTTT
CDR3 protein: CASSRGGATNEKLFF
clone size: few
V gene: TRBV7-6
D gene: NA
J gene: TRBJ1-4

CDR3 DNA: TGCGCCAGCAGCCTAAGGAGGACTAGCGGGTATGGCGGGGAGCTGTTTTTT
CDR3 protein: CASSLRRTSGYGGELFF
clone size: few
V gene: TRBV5-1
D gene: TRBD2
J gene: TRBJ2-2

CDR3 DNA: TGTGCCAGCAGCTCGACCCCGGGAACTGGAGCTTTCTTT
CDR3 protein: CASSSTPGTGAFF
clone size: few
V gene: TRBV7-9
D gene: NA
J gene: TRBJ1-1

CDR3 DNA: TGCGCCAGCAGCCTTGGACTAGCGGGCACAGATACGCAGTATTTT
CDR3 protein: CASSLGLAGTDTQYF
clone size: NA
V gene: TRBV4-3
D gene: TRBD2
J gene: TRBJ2-3